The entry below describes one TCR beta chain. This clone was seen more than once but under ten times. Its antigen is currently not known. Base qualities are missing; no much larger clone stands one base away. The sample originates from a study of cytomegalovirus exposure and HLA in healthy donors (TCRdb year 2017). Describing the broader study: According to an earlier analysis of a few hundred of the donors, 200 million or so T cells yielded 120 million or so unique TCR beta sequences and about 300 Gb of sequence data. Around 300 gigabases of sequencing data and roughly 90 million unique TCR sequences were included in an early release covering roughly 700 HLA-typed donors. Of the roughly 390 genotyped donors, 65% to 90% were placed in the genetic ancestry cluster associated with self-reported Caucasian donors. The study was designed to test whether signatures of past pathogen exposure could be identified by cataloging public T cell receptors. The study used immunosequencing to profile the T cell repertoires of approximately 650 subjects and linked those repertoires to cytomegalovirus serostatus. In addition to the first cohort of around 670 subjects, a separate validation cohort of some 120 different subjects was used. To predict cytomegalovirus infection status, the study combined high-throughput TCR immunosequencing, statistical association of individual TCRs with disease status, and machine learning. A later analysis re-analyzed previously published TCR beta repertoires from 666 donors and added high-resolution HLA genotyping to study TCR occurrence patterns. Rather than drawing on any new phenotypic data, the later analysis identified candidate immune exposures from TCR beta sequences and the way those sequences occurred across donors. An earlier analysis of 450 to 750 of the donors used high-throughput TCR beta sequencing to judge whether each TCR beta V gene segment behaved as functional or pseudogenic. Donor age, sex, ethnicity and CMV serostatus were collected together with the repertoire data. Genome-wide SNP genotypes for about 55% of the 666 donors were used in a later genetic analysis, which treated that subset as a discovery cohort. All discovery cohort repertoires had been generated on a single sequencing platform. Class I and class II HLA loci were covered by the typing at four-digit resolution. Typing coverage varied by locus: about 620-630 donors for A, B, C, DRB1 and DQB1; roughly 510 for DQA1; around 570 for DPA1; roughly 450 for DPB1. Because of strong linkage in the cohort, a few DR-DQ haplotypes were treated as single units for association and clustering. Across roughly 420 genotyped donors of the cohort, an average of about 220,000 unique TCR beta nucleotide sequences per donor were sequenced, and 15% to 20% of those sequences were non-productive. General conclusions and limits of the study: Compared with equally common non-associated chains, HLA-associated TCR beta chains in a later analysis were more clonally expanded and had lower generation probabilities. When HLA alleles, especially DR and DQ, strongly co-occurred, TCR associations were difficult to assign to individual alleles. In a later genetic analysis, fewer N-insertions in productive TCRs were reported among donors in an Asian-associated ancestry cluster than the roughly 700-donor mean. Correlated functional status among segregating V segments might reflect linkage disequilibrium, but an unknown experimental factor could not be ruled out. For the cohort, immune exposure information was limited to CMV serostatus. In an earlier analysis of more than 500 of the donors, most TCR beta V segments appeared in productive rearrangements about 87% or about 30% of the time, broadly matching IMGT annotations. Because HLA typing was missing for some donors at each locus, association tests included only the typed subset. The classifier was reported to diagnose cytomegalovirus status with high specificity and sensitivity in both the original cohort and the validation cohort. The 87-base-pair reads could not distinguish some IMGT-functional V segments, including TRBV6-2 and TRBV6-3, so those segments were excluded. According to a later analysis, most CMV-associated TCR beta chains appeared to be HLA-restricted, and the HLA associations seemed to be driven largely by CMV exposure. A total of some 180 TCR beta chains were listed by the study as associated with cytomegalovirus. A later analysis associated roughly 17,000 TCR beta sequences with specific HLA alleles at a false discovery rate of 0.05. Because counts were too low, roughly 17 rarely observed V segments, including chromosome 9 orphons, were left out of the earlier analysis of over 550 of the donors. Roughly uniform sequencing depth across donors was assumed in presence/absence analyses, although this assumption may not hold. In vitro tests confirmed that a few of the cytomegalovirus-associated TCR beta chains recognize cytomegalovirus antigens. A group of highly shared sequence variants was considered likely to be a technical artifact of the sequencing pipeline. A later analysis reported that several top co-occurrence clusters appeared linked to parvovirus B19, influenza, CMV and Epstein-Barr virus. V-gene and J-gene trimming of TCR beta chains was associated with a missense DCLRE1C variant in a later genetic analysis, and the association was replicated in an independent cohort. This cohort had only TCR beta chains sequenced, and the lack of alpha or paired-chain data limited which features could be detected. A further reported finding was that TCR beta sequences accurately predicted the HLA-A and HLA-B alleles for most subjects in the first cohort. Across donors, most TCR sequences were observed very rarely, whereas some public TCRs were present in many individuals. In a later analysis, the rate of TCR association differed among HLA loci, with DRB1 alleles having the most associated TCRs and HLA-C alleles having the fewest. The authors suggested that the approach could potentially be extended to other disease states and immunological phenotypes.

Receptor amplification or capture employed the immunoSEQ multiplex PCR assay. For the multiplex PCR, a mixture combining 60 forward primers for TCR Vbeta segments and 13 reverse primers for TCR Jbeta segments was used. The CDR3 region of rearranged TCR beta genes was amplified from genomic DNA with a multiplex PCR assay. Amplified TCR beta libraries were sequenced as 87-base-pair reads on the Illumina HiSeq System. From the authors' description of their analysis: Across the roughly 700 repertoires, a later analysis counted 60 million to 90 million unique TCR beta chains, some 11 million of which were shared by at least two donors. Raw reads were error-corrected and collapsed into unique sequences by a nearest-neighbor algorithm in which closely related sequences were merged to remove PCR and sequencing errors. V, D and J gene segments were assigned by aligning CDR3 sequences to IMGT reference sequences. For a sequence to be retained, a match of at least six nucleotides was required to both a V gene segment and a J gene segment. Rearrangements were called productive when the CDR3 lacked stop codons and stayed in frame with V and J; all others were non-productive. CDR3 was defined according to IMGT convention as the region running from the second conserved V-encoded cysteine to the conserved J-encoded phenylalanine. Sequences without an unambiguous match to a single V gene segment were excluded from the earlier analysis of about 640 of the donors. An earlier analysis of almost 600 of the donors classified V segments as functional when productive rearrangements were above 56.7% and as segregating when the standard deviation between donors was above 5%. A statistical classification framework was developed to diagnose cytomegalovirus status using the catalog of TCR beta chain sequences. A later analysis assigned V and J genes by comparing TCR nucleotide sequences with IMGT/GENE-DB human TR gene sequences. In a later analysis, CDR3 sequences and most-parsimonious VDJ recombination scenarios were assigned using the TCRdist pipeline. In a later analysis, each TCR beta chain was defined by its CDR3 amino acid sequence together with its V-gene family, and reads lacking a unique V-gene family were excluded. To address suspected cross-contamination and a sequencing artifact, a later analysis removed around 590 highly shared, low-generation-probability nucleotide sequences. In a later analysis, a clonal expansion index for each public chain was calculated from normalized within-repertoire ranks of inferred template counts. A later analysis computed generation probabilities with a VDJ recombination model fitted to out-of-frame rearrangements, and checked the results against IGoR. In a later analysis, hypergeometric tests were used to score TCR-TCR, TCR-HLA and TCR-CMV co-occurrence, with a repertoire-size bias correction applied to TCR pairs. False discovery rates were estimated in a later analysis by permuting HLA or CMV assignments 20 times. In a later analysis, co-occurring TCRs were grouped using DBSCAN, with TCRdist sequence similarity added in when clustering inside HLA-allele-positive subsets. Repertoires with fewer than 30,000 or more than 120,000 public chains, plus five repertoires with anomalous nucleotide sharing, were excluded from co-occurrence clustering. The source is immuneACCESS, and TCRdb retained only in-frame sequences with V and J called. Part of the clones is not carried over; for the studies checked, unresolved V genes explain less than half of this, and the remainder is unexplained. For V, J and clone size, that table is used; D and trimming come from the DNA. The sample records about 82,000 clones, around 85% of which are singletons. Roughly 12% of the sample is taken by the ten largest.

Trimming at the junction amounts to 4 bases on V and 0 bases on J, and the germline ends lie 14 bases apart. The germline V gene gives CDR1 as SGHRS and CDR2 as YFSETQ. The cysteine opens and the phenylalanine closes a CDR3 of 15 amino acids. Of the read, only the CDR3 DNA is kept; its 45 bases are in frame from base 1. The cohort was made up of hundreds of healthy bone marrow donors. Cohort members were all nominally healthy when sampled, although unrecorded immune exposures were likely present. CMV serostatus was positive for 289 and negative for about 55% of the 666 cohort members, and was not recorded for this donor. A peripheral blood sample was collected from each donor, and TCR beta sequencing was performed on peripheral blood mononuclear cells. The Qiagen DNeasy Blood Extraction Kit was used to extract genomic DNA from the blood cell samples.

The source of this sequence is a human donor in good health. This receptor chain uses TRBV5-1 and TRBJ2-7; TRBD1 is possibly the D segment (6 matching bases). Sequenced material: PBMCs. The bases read TGCGCCAGCAGCAAGGACAGTTACAGCTCCTACGAGCAGTACTTC. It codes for CASSKDSYSSYEQYF.